The next 19 T cell receptor beta chains were all read from a single sample in a study of technical replicates of blood from a handful of donors. Assay used: immunoSEQ multiplex PCR; TCRdb lists only in-frame clones, some missing. The sample has approximately 69,000 clones, roughly 97% seen once; the top ten hold approximately 0.2%. The sequenced sample consisted of T cells isolated from PBMCs. The receptors were sampled from a human donor in good health.

The chain joins TRBV10-2 to TRBJ2-3; 8 bases are a match to TRBD2. The germline CDR1 and CDR2 sequences are WSHSY and SAAADI. The CDR3 loop spans 15 amino acids. The trim removed 6 bases at V and 3 bases at J, leaving 8 bases unmatched. The CDR3 reads CASRRTSGRTDTQYF. The DNA for the CDR3 is TGCGCCAGCAGAAGAACTAGCGGCCGTACAGATACGCAGTATTTT.

The genes are TRBV4-2 and TRBJ2-3; no clear D. Germline values: CDR1 LGHNA, CDR2 YNFKEQ. The ends were cut back, 0 bases at V and 5 bases at J, with 3 bases in the middle. The CDR3 consists of 12 residues. CDR3 nucleotide sequence: TGTGCCAGCAGCCAAGATATAGATACGCAGTATTTT. Encoded protein: CASSQDIDTQYF.

J is TRBJ1-2 and V is TRBV4-1; 9 nucleotides agree with TRBD1. The V gene end was trimmed by 4 bases and the J gene end by 6 bases; junction bases not matched to a gene: 9. Germline-derived CDR1 and CDR2 are MGHRA and YSYEKL. This CDR3 region has 15 residues. This chain's CDR3 is CASSLHRGQVDGYTF. The CDR3 bases are TGCGCCAGCAGCCTTCACAGGGGGCAAGTGGATGGCTACACCTTC.

The V gene is TRBV25-1, the J gene TRBJ1-2; D gene uncertain. Trimming shortened V by 2 bases and J by 4 bases, and 8 bases separated the two germline ends. Germline V lookup: CDR1 MGHDK, CDR2 SYGVNS. This CDR3 region has 13 residues. Written as DNA, the CDR3 is TGTGCCAGCAGTGAAGGCGGGATCTATGGCTACACCTTC. This sequence encodes CASSEGGIYGYTF.

V and J are TRBV6-1 and TRBJ1-5; unclear D gene. Germline CDR1 MNHNS, CDR2 SASEGT. This CDR3 is built from 14 residues. V lost 4 bases to trimming and J lost 2 bases, with 9 bases between them. The CDR3: CASSGLTGNQPQHF. As DNA, the CDR3 is TGTGCCAGCAGTGGTCTCACAGGCAATCAGCCCCAGCATTTT.

The chain couples TRBV6-5 to TRBJ1-3; no definite D call. The CDR3 is made up of 13 amino acids. The V and J ends lost 6 bases and 0 bases respectively, with 6 bases between them. Germline V gene data show CDR1 as MNHEY and CDR2 as SVGAGI. In nucleotides, the CDR3 is TGTGCCAGCAGAAAGAGCTCTGGAAACACCATATATTTT. Its translation is CASRKSSGNTIYF.

The chain uses TRBV10-3 and TRBJ1-1, with 12 bases aligning to TRBD1. The CDR3 totals 15 residues. Trimming removed 5 bases from V and 12 bases from J; junction bases left unmatched: 13. Per germline, CDR1 ENHRY and CDR2 SYGVKD. The CDR3 DNA follows: TGTGCCATCAGTTCGGGACAGGGGGCGCAAAGATCGTCTTTCTTT. This encodes CAISSGQGAQRSSFF.

J is TRBJ2-5 and V is TRBV7-9; perhaps TRBD1 as D (6 bases). The V end was cut by 4 bases, the J end by 0 bases, with 12 bases between. Germline V gives CDR1 SEHNR, CDR2 FQNEAQ (reference sequence). This CDR3 region has 15 residues. CDR3 in amino acids: CASSSHREYQETQYF. The CDR3 DNA follows: TGTGCCAGCAGCTCGCACAGGGAGTACCAAGAGACCCAGTACTTC.

The genes are TRBV5-4 and TRBJ2-2; no firm D call. V gave up 2 bases and J gave up 5 bases, with 7 bases separating them. The CDR3 contains 13 residues. Germline V CDR1 and CDR2: SGHNT, YYREEE (reference sequence). CDR3 coding DNA: TGTGCCAGCAGCTTTGGTAGTACCGGGGAGCTGTTTTTT. Protein sequence: CASSFGSTGELFF.

The rearrangement uses TRBV2 and TRBJ1-5; 10 bases align to TRBD1. From germline, CDR1 is SNHLY and CDR2 FYNNEI. The CDR3 runs 18 residues. V lost 5 bases and J lost 1; bases outside the gene matches: 11. The DNA for the CDR3 is TGTGCCAGCAGTACCGGGACAGGGGATTTTTGGAGCAATCAGCCCCAGCATTTT. Its protein is CASSTGTGDFWSNQPQHF.

The chain has TRBV14 and TRBJ2-7; a possible D gene is TRBD1 (5 bases). The CDR3 contains 14 residues. V was trimmed by 4 bases and J by 2 bases, leaving 12 bases between them. Per the germline V gene, CDR1 is SGHDN and CDR2 is FVKESK. As DNA, the CDR3 is TGTGCCAGCAGCCTCAGGACACCCACCTACGAGCAGTACTTC. Its translation: CASSLRTPTYEQYF.

The V gene is TRBV27, the J gene TRBJ2-7; a possible D gene is TRBD1 (5 bases). Germline lookup yields CDR1 MNHEY and CDR2 SMNVEV (reference sequence). Trimming left V 2 bases short and J 0 bases short, with 8 bases between. The CDR3 is 14 residues long. The chain's CDR3 is CASSLNQGSYEQYF. For the CDR3, the DNA is TGTGCCAGCAGTTTAAACCAGGGCTCCTACGAGCAGTACTTC.

The chain is built from TRBV5-1 and TRBJ1-1; D is ambiguous. The germline gives CDR1 SGHRS, CDR2 YFSETQ. Trimming removed 0 bases from V and 4 bases from J, with 13 bases in between. This CDR3 region has 15 residues. This CDR3 is CASSLDGKWGTEAFF. As DNA, the CDR3 is TGCGCCAGCAGCTTGGACGGGAAATGGGGCACTGAAGCTTTCTTT.

The CDR3 spells CATGAAGFTEQYF. Here the CDR3 DNA reads TGTGCCACCGGGGCTGCGGGGTTTACGGAGCAGTACTTC. The chain recombines TRBV15 with TRBJ2-7, with a weak D call TRBD2 (6 bases). The CDR3 has 13 residues. V was shortened by 8 bases and J by 7 bases, with 18 bases between the two germline ends. Germline assignment: CDR1 LNHNV and CDR2 YYDKDF (reference sequence).

The genes are TRBV2 and TRBJ2-3; a possible D gene is TRBD2 (6 bases). Germline V gene lookup returns CDR1 SNHLY and CDR2 FYNNEI. The CDR3 spans 14 residues. V lost 4 bases, J lost 3 bases, and 11 bases lay in between. The CDR3 protein is CASSGLDLTDTQYF. CDR3 nucleotides: TGTGCCAGCAGTGGACTAGACCTAACAGATACGCAGTATTTT.

The V gene is TRBV4-1, the J gene TRBJ2-5; D call uncertain. From germline, CDR1 is MGHRA and CDR2 YSYEKL. V dropped 0 bases and J dropped 5 bases, with 10 bases sitting between them. The CDR3 spans 14 residues. For the CDR3, the DNA is TGCGCCAGCAGCCAAGAGAGGTCTAGTGAGACCCAGTACTTC. Its translation: CASSQERSSETQYF.

In DNA, the CDR3 is TGTGCCAGCAGCCAAAACCCCCAACAGGGGGCAACTAATGAAAAACTGTTTTTT. This gives the protein CASSQNPQQGATNEKLFF. This sequence joins TRBV4-2 and TRBJ1-4, with TRBD1 identical over 8 bases. The CDR3 contains 18 residues. V gave up 2 bases and J gave up 0 bases; unmatched junction bases: 8. The germline CDR1 and CDR2 sequences are LGHNA and YNFKEQ.

The V call is TRBV19, the J call TRBJ1-1; no definite D call. Trimming removed 3 bases at V and 0 bases at J, with 8 bases between. Germline V lookup: CDR1 LNHDA, CDR2 SQIVND (reference sequence). The CDR3 sequence is 14 residues long. The CDR3 region is CASSIGAMNTEAFF. The CDR3 region has the DNA TGTGCCAGTAGTATTGGAGCCATGAACACTGAAGCTTTCTTT.

The genes are TRBV27 and TRBJ2-1, with D maybe TRBD2 (6 bases). Germline CDR1 MNHEY, CDR2 SMNVEV (reference sequence). This CDR3 is built from 15 residues. The germline V and J ends were trimmed by 8 bases and 0 bases, with 14 bases remaining between them. The chain's CDR3 is CASDPAGSSYNEQFF. For the CDR3, the DNA is TGTGCCAGCGACCCTGCGGGGAGCTCCTACAATGAGCAGTTCTTC.